A selection of T cell receptor beta chains follows, all from one sample in a study of blood T cells in healthy people across ages. TCRdb recomputed calls from the 5' RACE reads with MiXCR, one row per CDR3 protein. Here the sample spans 1.5 million to 2 million distinct CDR3 sequences, about 28% being singletons. Specimen: blood. Source of these receptors: a woman aged 30 to 39 in good health. The CDR3 runs from the conserved cysteine through the conserved F or W. A D gene is named only where the DNA matches it firmly. Clone size is stated in some rows and not others, as once, few, many or a class when expanded.

d_gene	j_gene	abundance	v_gene	CDR3aa	CDR3nt
NA	TRBJ1-5	NA	TRBV7-9	CASSAPGPSPQHF	TGTGCCAGCAGCGCTCCGGGGCCCAGCCCCCAGCATTTT
NA	TRBJ2-1	few	TRBV7-3	CASSLTGGTPYNEQFF	TGTGCCAGCAGCTTAACCGGCGGGACCCCCTATAATGAGCAGTTCTTC
TRBD1	TRBJ2-7	NA	TRBV3-1	CASSPRDRSDEQYF	TGTGCCAGCAGCCCCCGGGACAGGTCCGACGAGCAGTACTTC
TRBD2	TRBJ2-1	NA	TRBV20-1	CSARASSGGYNEQFF	TGCAGTGCTAGAGCAAGCAGCGGGGGCTACAATGAGCAGTTCTTC
TRBD2	TRBJ2-7	few	TRBV5-1	CASSLAWTSGSYEQYF	TGCGCCAGCAGCTTGGCCTGGACTAGCGGCTCCTACGAGCAGTACTTC
NA	TRBJ2-1	few	TRBV15	CATSRAVSSYNEQFF	TGTGCCACCAGCAGAGCGGTGAGCTCCTACAATGAGCAGTTCTTC
TRBD2	TRBJ2-2	NA	TRBV3-1	CASSLGLAGGTWELFF	TGTGCCAGCAGCCTCGGACTAGCGGGAGGGACCTGGGAGCTGTTTTTT
NA	TRBJ2-5	NA	TRBV4-3	CASSQDFRDTLQETQYF	TGCGCCAGCAGCCAAGATTTCCGGGACACCCTCCAAGAGACCCAGTACTTC
NA	TRBJ2-1	NA	TRBV7-2	CASSLGVGADNEQFF	TGTGCCAGCAGCTTAGGGGTGGGAGCCGACAATGAGCAGTTCTTC
NA	TRBJ2-3	few	TRBV12-3/TRBV12-4	CASSFMEPGPYEQYF	TGTGCCAGCAGTTTCATGGAGCCCGGACCCTACGAGCAGTATTTT
NA	TRBJ1-1	NA	TRBV7-2	CASSSERGWNTEAFF	TGTGCCAGCAGCTCCGAGAGGGGGTGGAACACTGAAGCTTTCTTT
NA	TRBJ2-1	NA	TRBV15	CATNRGSTTINNEQFF	TGTGCCACCAACAGAGGCTCGACGACTATTAACAATGAGCAGTTCTTC
NA	TRBJ1-1	NA	TRBV3-1	CASSPRDLGGTEAFF	TGTGCCAGCAGCCCCCGGGACTTAGGAGGTACTGAAGCTTTCTTT
NA	TRBJ1-4	NA	TRBV12-3/TRBV12-4	CASSPRGTAYATNEKLFF	TGTGCCAGCAGTCCCCGCGGGACTGCTTATGCAACTAATGAAAAACTGTTTTTT
TRBD2	TRBJ2-2	NA	TRBV9	CASGRRAGMNTGELFF	TGTGCCAGCGGTAGACGAGCGGGGATGAACACCGGGGAGCTGTTTTTT
NA	TRBJ2-3	few	TRBV14	CASSPHPREKQYF	TGTGCCAGCAGCCCTCACCCCCGGGAAAAGCAGTATTTT
NA	TRBJ2-7	NA	TRBV20-1	CSARDQGPERYEQYF	TGCAGTGCTAGAGATCAGGGTCCGGAGCGCTACGAGCAGTACTTC
NA	TRBJ2-5	few	TRBV3-1	CASSQESIKGETQYF	TGTGCCAGCAGCCAAGAATCGATCAAAGGGGAGACCCAGTACTTC
TRBD1	TRBJ1-2	NA	TRBV10-3	CAIRPRQGSSNYGYTF	TGTGCCATCAGGCCGAGACAGGGCTCCTCTAACTATGGCTACACCTTC
TRBD1	TRBJ1-6	many	TRBV10-3	CAISELGQEGTGTPLHF	TGTGCCATCAGTGAGCTCGGACAGGAGGGGACGGGGACACCCCTCCACTTT
NA	TRBJ1-4	NA	TRBV6-6	CASSYGASNEKLFF	TGTGCCAGCAGTTACGGGGCTTCTAATGAAAAACTGTTTTTT
NA	TRBJ2-7	NA	TRBV5-1	CASRSGHEQYF	TGCGCCAGCAGATCAGGGCACGAGCAGTACTTC
TRBD1	TRBJ2-2	few	TRBV6-2/TRBV6-3	CASSWQGAGELFF	TGTGCCAGCAGTTGGCAGGGGGCCGGGGAGCTGTTTTTT
TRBD1	TRBJ1-1	NA	TRBV5-1	CASSTDRGQKAFF	TGCGCCAGCAGCACCGACAGGGGGCAAAAGGCTTTCTTT
TRBD2	TRBJ2-1	NA	TRBV2	CASSELPTGGVKQFF	TGTGCCAGCAGTGAATTACCGACCGGGGGGGTTAAGCAGTTCTTC
NA	TRBJ2-7	few	TRBV6-5	CASSYCHAGSHEQYF	TGTGCCAGCAGTTACTGTCATGCAGGGTCCCACGAGCAGTACTTC
NA	TRBJ2-2	NA	TRBV6-6	CASSYSRRPTGELFF	TGTGCCAGCAGTTACTCGAGGAGGCCCACCGGGGAGCTGTTTTTT
NA	TRBJ1-1	NA	TRBV5-1	CASSWKRDALNTEAFF	TGCGCCAGCAGCTGGAAGAGGGATGCCCTGAACACTGAAGCTTTCTTT
NA	TRBJ1-5	few	TRBV27	CASSLSRASNQPQHF	TGTGCCAGCAGTTTATCGAGAGCCAGCAATCAGCCCCAGCATTTT
NA	TRBJ2-7	few	TRBV27	CASRPGLDYEQYF	TGTGCCAGCAGACCAGGGCTTGATTACGAGCAGTACTTC